The next 18 T cell receptor beta chains were all read from a single sample in a study of beta chain features in type 1 diabetes. Expressed TCRB transcripts were sequenced because the isolated RNA had all been reverse transcribed beforehand. Assay: immunoSEQ multiplex PCR; the TCRdb copy retains only in-frame clones and omits some. The sample has hundreds of thousands of clones; 15% to 20% are singletons. Material: naive CD4+ T cells from blood. The receptors were sampled from a woman in her late teens or twenties in good health.

The rearrangement links TRBV6-5 to TRBJ2-1, with D perhaps matching TRBD1 or TRBD2 (6 bases each). V gave up 1 base and J gave up 8 bases, with 15 bases separating them. The CDR3 covers 15 residues. Germline V gene data show CDR1 as MNHEY and CDR2 as SVGAGI. CDR3 bases: TGTGCCAGCAGTTACTGGGCTTCGGGGGCCCATGAGCAGTTCTTC. Translating it yields CASSYWASGAHEQFF.

The genes are TRBV7-2 and TRBJ2-5; D is uncertain. Germline loops: CDR1 SGHTA, CDR2 FQGNSA. V gave up 3 bases and J gave up 2 bases, with 22 bases separating them. The CDR3 spans 18 residues. Written as DNA, the CDR3 is TGTGCCAGCAGCTTCTTTCGTGCCTTACGGTACGGGCAAGAGACCCAGTACTTC. Its protein product is CASSFFRALRYGQETQYF. The entire variable domain, with the rest obtained from reference TRBV7-2 and TRBJ2-5, is as follows: GAGVSQSPSNKVTEKGKDVELRCDPISGHTALYWYRQSLGQGLEFLIYFQGNSAPDKSGLPSDRFSAERTGGSVSTLTIQRTQQEDSAVYLCASSFFRALRYGQETQYFGPGTRLLVL.

The gene calls are TRBV19 and TRBJ1-1; 8 bases align to TRBD1. CDR1 is LNHDA and CDR2 is SQIVND in the germline V gene (reference sequence). The V and J ends lost 1 base and 11 bases, in that order; junction bases with no gene match: 6. The CDR3 runs 13 residues. CDR3 in amino acids: CASSIARQGWAFF. For the CDR3, the DNA is TGTGCCAGTAGTATAGCGCGACAGGGGTGGGCTTTCTTT.

Only a few counts were recorded for this clone. This chain connects TRBV12-5 to TRBJ2-2; the match to TRBD1 covers 7 bases. With V trimmed by 8 bases and J by 2 bases, 2 bases remained unmatched. CDR3 length: 13 residues. Germline V lookup: CDR1 LGHNT, CDR2 FRNRAP. CDR3 coding DNA: TGTGCTAGTCGGGACAGCAACACCGGGGAGCTGTTTTTT. Translation gives CASRDSNTGELFF. The variable domain in full, completed from reference TRBV12-5 and TRBJ2-2, reads DARVTQTPRHKVTEMGQEVTMRCQPILGHNTVFWYRQTMMQGLELLAYFRNRAPLDDSGMPKDRFSAEMPDATLATLKIQPSEPRDSAVYFCASRDSNTGELFFGEGSRLTVL.

The V call is TRBV7-3, the J call TRBJ2-2; perhaps TRBD1 as D (6 bases). The germline CDR1 and CDR2 sequences are SGHTA and FQGTGA. The V gene lost 1 base and the J gene lost 6 bases, with 18 bases spanning the gap. The CDR3 is 17 residues long. The CDR3 bases are TGTGCCAGCAGCTTAAGACCCAGGACAGCGACGTCCGGGGAGCTGTTTTTT. As protein: CASSLRPRTATSGELFF.

This clone came up a few times. The chain couples TRBV27 to TRBJ2-5, with D uncertain. CDR3 length: 13 residues. Germline CDR1 and CDR2: MNHEY and SMNVEV (reference sequence). V gave up 2 bases and J gave up 0 bases, with 4 bases separating them. Here the CDR3 DNA reads TGTGCCAGCAGTTTAATTAACCAAGAGACCCAGTACTTC. Amino acid sequence: CASSLINQETQYF.

The J gene is TRBJ2-1, the V gene TRBV18; 8 positions agree with TRBD1. Germline CDR1 is KGHSH and CDR2 is LQKENI. The CDR3 contains 13 residues. V shed 3 bases, J shed 5 bases, and the junction held 0 bases outside the gene matches. The CDR3 nucleotides read TGTGCCAGCTCACCGGACAGGGACAATGAGCAGTTCTTC. Protein sequence: CASSPDRDNEQFF.

The V call is TRBV28, the J call TRBJ1-5; 7 positions match TRBD1. This CDR3 is built from 17 residues. V trimming: 3 bases; J trimming: 4 bases; junction bases outside the gene matches: 12. Germline V gene sequence: CDR1 MDHEN, CDR2 SYDVKM. Here the CDR3 reads CASSLSQGQLFNQPQHF. DNA of the CDR3: TGTGCCAGCAGTTTGTCCCAGGGACAGCTCTTTAATCAGCCCCAGCATTTT.

The CDR3 DNA reads TGTGCCAGCAGCACCGGACTAGCGGGGGGACCAGATACGCAGTATTTT. Amino acids: CASSTGLAGGPDTQYF. The chain joins TRBV7-2 to TRBJ2-3, with TRBD2 identical over 14 bases. J was trimmed by 4 bases and V by 5 bases; bases with no gene match: 5. CDR3 length: 16 residues. Germline CDR1 and CDR2: SGHTA and FQGNSA.

This clone was observed a few times. Other DNA sequences in this specimen translate into the identical CDR3. The J gene is TRBJ1-3, the V gene TRBV6-5; no reliable D call. This CDR3 has 12 amino acids. Per germline, CDR1 MNHEY and CDR2 SVGAGI. Trimming stripped 6 bases from V and 0 bases from J, with 3 bases between. CDR3 protein: CASRSSGNTIYF. The CDR3 coding sequence is TGTGCCAGCAGGTCCTCTGGAAACACCATATATTTT.

This clone was detected only a few times. The chain employs TRBV19 and TRBJ2-2; 9 nucleotides line up with TRBD1. CDR3 length equals 16 residues. Germline V gene data show CDR1 as LNHDA and CDR2 as SQIVND (reference sequence). With V trimmed by 7 bases and J by 7 bases, 13 bases remained unmatched. Written as DNA, the CDR3 is TGTGCCAGTACCGCCCGTGGGACAGGGAACCACGGGGAGCTGTTTTTT. Protein sequence: CASTARGTGNHGELFF.

This rearrangement joins TRBV6-6 to TRBJ2-5; 9 nucleotides line up with TRBD1. The J segment lost 4 bases and the V segment lost 8 bases, leaving 5 bases of the junction unmatched. There are 13 residues in the CDR3. Looked up from germline, CDR1 is MNHNY and CDR2 is SVGAGI (reference sequence). The CDR3, as DNA: TGTGCCAGCCAGGGACAGGGATCAGAGACCCAGTACTTC. Protein sequence: CASQGQGSETQYF.

This clone was counted a single time. The gene calls are TRBV18 and TRBJ2-7; the match to TRBD2 covers 15 bases. V trimming: 3 bases; J trimming: 0 bases; junction bases outside the gene matches: 12. This CDR3 spans 20 amino acids. The V gene's germline CDR1 is KGHSH and CDR2 LQKENI. The chain's CDR3 is CASSPFYPGLAGGTSYEQYF. The CDR3 DNA follows: TGTGCCAGCTCACCCTTCTACCCGGGACTAGCGGGAGGAACCTCCTACGAGCAGTACTTC.

Turning to this clone: This CDR3 is also generated by other DNA sequences in the sample. This rearrangement joins TRBV18 to TRBJ1-2; D possibly corresponds to TRBD1 (5 bases). V gave up 2 bases and J gave up 0 bases, with 7 bases separating them. The CDR3 covers 14 residues. Per germline, CDR1 KGHSH and CDR2 LQKENI. CDR3 sequence reads: CASSPTGSNYGYTF. The CDR3 coding sequence is TGTGCCAGCTCACCAACAGGCTCTAACTATGGCTACACCTTC.

This clone was counted only a few times. Other DNA sequences in the same sample also yield this CDR3. The V gene is TRBV2, the J gene TRBJ2-7; 10 bases align to TRBD2. Germline V gives CDR1 SNHLY, CDR2 FYNNEI. Germline trimming cut 4 bases from V and 3 bases from J; bases unmatched to any gene: 0. The CDR3 has 13 residues. CDR3 sequence: CASSGTSGYEQYF. The CDR3 DNA follows: TGTGCCAGCAGTGGGACTAGCGGCTACGAGCAGTACTTC. Together with reference TRBV2 and TRBJ2-7, the CDR3 gives the full variable domain: EPEVTQTPSHQVTQMGQEVILRCVPISNHLYFYWYRQILGQKVEFLVSFYNNEISEKSEIFDDQFSVERPDGSNFTLKIRSTKLEDSAMYFCASSGTSGYEQYFGPGTRLTVT.

The table lists this clone with a few counts. J is TRBJ2-7 and V is TRBV4-3; TRBD2 aligns across 8 bases. The CDR3 contains 15 residues. The germline gives CDR1 LGHNA, CDR2 YSLEER. Trimming removed 0 bases from V and 6 bases from J; junction bases left unmatched: 7. Here the CDR3 reads CASSQDGTSVFEQYF. As DNA, the CDR3 is TGCGCCAGCAGCCAAGATGGGACTAGTGTATTCGAGCAGTACTTC.

This clone was seen a handful of times. The CDR3 protein is CASSVSPPADTQYF. CDR3 nucleotide sequence: TGTGCCAGCAGCGTCTCCCCCCCGGCAGATACGCAGTATTTT. The rearrangement links TRBV9 to TRBJ2-3; D gene ambiguous. Germline CDR1 SGDLS, CDR2 YYNGEE. This CDR3 has 14 amino acids. Trimming left V 2 bases short and J 4 bases short, with 11 bases between.

Points on this clone: This same CDR3 is encoded by further DNA sequences in the sample. The CDR3 region has the DNA TGTGCCAGCAGCTCCTCCGGGGATACGCAGTATTTT. Its translation: CASSSSGDTQYF. The chain joins TRBV7-2 to TRBJ2-3; D gene uncertain. CDR1 is SGHTA, CDR2 FQGNSA, per germline. The CDR3 is made up of 12 amino acids. V dropped 4 bases and J dropped 6 bases, with 8 bases sitting between them.